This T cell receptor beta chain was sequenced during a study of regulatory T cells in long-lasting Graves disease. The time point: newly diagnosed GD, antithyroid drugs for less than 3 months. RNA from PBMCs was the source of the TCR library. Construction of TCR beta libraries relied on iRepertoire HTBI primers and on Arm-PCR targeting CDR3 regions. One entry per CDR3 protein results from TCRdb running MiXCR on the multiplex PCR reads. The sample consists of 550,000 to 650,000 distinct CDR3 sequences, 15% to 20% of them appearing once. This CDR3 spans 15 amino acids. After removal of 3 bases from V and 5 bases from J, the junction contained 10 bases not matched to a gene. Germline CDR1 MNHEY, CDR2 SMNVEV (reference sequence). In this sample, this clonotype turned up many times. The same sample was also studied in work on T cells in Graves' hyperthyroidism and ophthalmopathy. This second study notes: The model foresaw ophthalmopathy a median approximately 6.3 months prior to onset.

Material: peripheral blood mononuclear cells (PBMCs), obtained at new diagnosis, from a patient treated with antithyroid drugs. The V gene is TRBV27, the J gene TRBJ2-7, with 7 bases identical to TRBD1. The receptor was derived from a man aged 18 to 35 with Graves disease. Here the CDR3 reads CASSFGWGQSDEQYF. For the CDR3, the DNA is TGTGCCAGCAGTTTCGGGTGGGGACAGTCCGACGAGCAGTACTTC.